The 14 T cell receptor beta chains in this list originate from one sample, sequenced in a study of T-cell memory formation after mild COVID-19. TCRdb re-analysed the 5' RACE reads in MiXCR, keeping a single row per CDR3 protein. The sample has around 300,000 distinct CDR3 sequences, roughly 18% seen once. The sample taken for sequencing was PBMCs or a T cell subset sorted from them (not recorded which). The receptor set was obtained from a man between 18 and 29 years old who had mild COVID-19 (a few samples of this study predate the infection). Cell type and time point are not known.

The chain couples TRBV4-1 to TRBJ1-2; D gene uncertain. The CDR3 length is 16 residues. Germline CDR1 MGHRA, CDR2 YSYEKL. V gave up 0 bases and J gave up 5 bases, with 16 bases separating them. The CDR3: CASSQERGIREYGYTF. In DNA form, the CDR3 reads TGCGCCAGCAGCCAAGAACGAGGGATTCGGGAATATGGCTACACCTTC.

J is TRBJ1-2 and V is TRBV7-2; the D is unclear. CDR3 length: 14 residues. Germline V gene lookup returns CDR1 SGHTA and CDR2 FQGNSA. Trimming shortened V by 3 bases and J by 0 bases, and 8 bases separated the two germline ends. DNA for the CDR3: TGTGCCAGCAGCTTCGACGGATCTAACTATGGCTACACCTTC. Translated: CASSFDGSNYGYTF.

The chain joins TRBV2 to TRBJ1-5, with D perhaps matching TRBD1 (5 bases). CDR1 is SNHLY, CDR2 FYNNEI, per germline. The CDR3 contains 13 residues. Trimming pared 6 bases from V and 9 bases from J, leaving 15 bases between. The CDR3 protein is CASRVTGGGPQHF. The CDR3 DNA reads as TGTGCCAGCAGAGTAACAGGTGGGGGGCCCCAGCATTTT. The variable domain in full, completed from reference TRBV2 and TRBJ1-5, reads EPEVTQTPSHQVTQMGQEVILRCVPISNHLYFYWYRQILGQKVEFLVSFYNNEISEKSEIFDDQFSVERPDGSNFTLKIRSTKLEDSAMYFCASRVTGGGPQHFGDGTRLSIL.

V and J are TRBV2 and TRBJ2-3; 10 bases agree with TRBD2. The trim removed 2 bases at V and 0 bases at J, leaving 5 bases unmatched. Germline-derived CDR1 and CDR2 are SNHLY and FYNNEI. This CDR3 comprises 17 residues. DNA of the CDR3: TGTGCCAGCAGTGAATCACTAGCGGGGTCTAGCACAGATACGCAGTATTTT. This encodes CASSESLAGSSTDTQYF.

This clonotype has a handful of counts. The rearrangement joins TRBV6-6 to TRBJ2-3; TRBD2 matches 8 bases. CDR1 and CDR2 from the germline V gene are MNHNY and SVGAGI (reference sequence). The V segment lost 6 bases and the J segment 3 bases; nucleotides outside the gene matches: 14. This CDR3 is 17 amino acids long. CDR3 sequence: CASRPPGGRGGTDTQYF. The DNA for the CDR3 is TGTGCCAGCAGACCCCCGGGGGGGCGAGGAGGGACAGATACGCAGTATTTT.

The chain links TRBV2 to TRBJ2-3; D possibly uses TRBD1 or TRBD2 (6 bases each). This CDR3 is built from 12 residues. The V gene lost 9 bases and the J gene lost 0 bases, with 7 bases spanning the gap. Germline CDR1 and CDR2: SNHLY and FYNNEI. The CDR3 sequence: CARGGSTDTQYF. Written as DNA, the CDR3 is TGTGCCAGAGGGGGGAGCACAGATACGCAGTATTTT.

The chain uses TRBV5-1 and TRBJ2-5; possible D gene TRBD1, 5 bases. Per the germline V gene, CDR1 is SGHRS and CDR2 is YFSETQ. V dropped 1 base and J dropped 7 bases, with 23 bases sitting between them. The CDR3 has 17 amino acids. The CDR3 here is CASSLRPEGAPARTQYF. Here the CDR3 DNA reads TGCGCCAGCAGCTTGCGTCCCGAAGGGGCCCCAGCTCGGACCCAGTACTTC.

The chain is built from TRBV2 and TRBJ1-4; tentatively, D is TRBD1 (5 bases). The CDR3 spans 18 residues. Germline CDR1 SNHLY, CDR2 FYNNEI. V lost 6 bases to trimming and J lost 6 bases, with 26 bases between them. CDR3 sequence reads: CASSEKRDRGNEDEKLFF. For the CDR3, the DNA is TGTGCCAGCAGCGAGAAACGGGACCGGGGGAACGAGGATGAAAAACTGTTTTTT. The complete variable domain, with remaining parts taken from reference TRBV2 and TRBJ1-4, reads EPEVTQTPSHQVTQMGQEVILRCVPISNHLYFYWYRQILGQKVEFLVSFYNNEISEKSEIFDDQFSVERPDGSNFTLKIRSTKLEDSAMYFCASSEKRDRGNEDEKLFFGSGTQLSVL.

The chain employs TRBV19 and TRBJ1-1; no clear D. This CDR3 comprises 13 residues. CDR1 and CDR2 from the germline V gene are LNHDA and SQIVND (reference sequence). V lost 7 bases, J lost 3 bases, and 12 bases lay in between. The CDR3 here is CASTPRGYTEAFF. CDR3 nucleotide sequence: TGTGCCAGTACCCCTCGAGGCTACACTGAAGCTTTCTTT.

The gene calls are TRBV2 and TRBJ2-1; 8 positions agree with TRBD2. Trimming cost V 2 bases and J 3 bases; bases outside gene matches: 12. Germline V lookup: CDR1 SNHLY, CDR2 FYNNEI. The CDR3 has 18 amino acids. CDR3 nucleotide sequence: TGTGCCAGCAGTGAAAAGATAAGCGGGGGAGACCTCTACAATGAGCAGTTCTTC. This encodes CASSEKISGGDLYNEQFF.

The chain recombines TRBV27 with TRBJ2-6; 9 positions match TRBD1. This CDR3 has 19 residues. V lost 4 bases to trimming and J lost 0 bases; unmatched junction nucleotides: 10. CDR1 and CDR2 (germline): MNHEY, SMNVEV (reference sequence). This chain's CDR3 is CASSSYRDRARSGANVLTF. CDR3 nucleotide sequence: TGTGCCAGCAGTTCCTACCGGGACAGGGCTCGCTCTGGGGCCAACGTCCTGACTTTC.

This clonotype was seen repeatedly, ten times or more. The gene calls are TRBV7-2 and TRBJ2-3; D is possibly TRBD2 (6 bases). Trimming left V 5 bases short and J 1 base short, with 16 bases between. Looked up from germline, CDR1 is SGHTA and CDR2 is FQGNSA. The CDR3 sequence is 16 residues long. CDR3: CASSHGLRGGTDTQYF. The CDR3 region has the DNA TGTGCCAGCAGCCACGGCCTCCGCGGGGGCACAGATACGCAGTATTTT.

This clonotype was observed a few times. V gene TRBV28 combines with J gene TRBJ2-3, with a weak D call TRBD2 (6 bases). Trimming removed 5 bases from V and 12 bases from J, with 30 bases in between. The CDR3 sequence is 17 residues long. CDR1 and CDR2 from the germline V gene are MDHEN and SYDVKM. CDR3 in DNA: TGTGCCAGCAGTCCTCCGGCCGTGCTCTTAGGGAGGAGACCCCAGTATTTT. Residues: CASSPPAVLLGRRPQYF. Looking up the rest from reference TRBV28 and TRBJ2-3 gives the full variable domain: DVKVTQSSRYLVKRTGEKVFLECVQDMDHENMFWYRQDPGLGLRLIYFSYDVKMKEKGDIPEGYSVSREKKERFSLILESASTNQTSMYLCASSPPAVLLGRRPQYFGPGTRLTVL.

This clonotype showed up many times. CDR3 bases: TGCGCCAGCAGCTTGATTCGTGGCAGCCAACTTGACACCGGGGAGCTGTTTTTT. This sequence encodes CASSLIRGSQLDTGELFF. This chain connects TRBV5-1 to TRBJ2-2; D uncertain. Germline V CDR1 and CDR2: SGHRS, YFSETQ. The V and J ends lost 1 base and 3 bases respectively, with 19 bases between them. The CDR3 length is 18 residues.